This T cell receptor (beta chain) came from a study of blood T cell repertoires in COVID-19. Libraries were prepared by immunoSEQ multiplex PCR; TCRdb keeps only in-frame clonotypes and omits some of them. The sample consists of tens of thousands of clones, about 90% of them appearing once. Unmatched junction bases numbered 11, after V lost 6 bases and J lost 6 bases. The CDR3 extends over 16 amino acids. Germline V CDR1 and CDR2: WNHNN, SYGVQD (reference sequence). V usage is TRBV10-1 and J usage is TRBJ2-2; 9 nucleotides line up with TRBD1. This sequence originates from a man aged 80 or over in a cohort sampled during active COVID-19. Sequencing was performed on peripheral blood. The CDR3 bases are TGCGCCAGCAGGCCCCCGGGACAGGGCCATCCCGGGGAGCTGTTTTTT. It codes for CASRPPGQGHPGELFF.